This is a list of T cell receptor beta chains from one sample in a study of cytomegalovirus exposure and HLA in healthy donors. The protocol was immunoSEQ multiplex PCR, while the TCRdb copy is restricted to in-frame clones and leaves out a portion. Among 130,000 to 150,000 clones, 89% were seen once, and the ten largest hold over 8.5%. Sequenced: PBMCs. The source is a woman between 18 and 30 years old in good health and CMV-seropositive. The CDR3 runs from the conserved cysteine through the conserved F or W. D genes are given only for firm matches. Only part of the rows carry a size: once, few, many, or a class if the clone is expanded.

V	size	J	D	CDR3	DNA
TRBV9	once	TRBJ2-1	TRBD1	CASSAEGAAYNEQFF	TGTGCCAGCAGCGCCGAGGGGGCGGCGTACAATGAGCAGTTCTTC
TRBV7-2	once	TRBJ2-1	NA	CASSPISEGKQFF	TGTGCCAGCAGCCCGATAAGCGAAGGAAAGCAGTTCTTC
TRBV7-2	NA	TRBJ2-1	NA	CASSLEEGRYNEQFF	TGTGCCAGCAGCTTAGAGGAGGGTCGGTACAATGAGCAGTTCTTC
TRBV5-1	NA	TRBJ2-1	TRBD2	CASSLPTSGGNEQFF	TGCGCCAGCAGCTTGCCGACTAGCGGGGGGAATGAGCAGTTCTTC
TRBV6-6	NA	TRBJ2-7	TRBD1	CASSAGTGTRQYF	TGTGCCAGCAGCGCCGGGACAGGTACGAGGCAGTACTTC
TRBV4-1	NA	TRBJ1-5	TRBD1	CASSQPTGLRSNQPQHF	TGCGCCAGCAGCCAACCGACAGGGTTGCGTAGCAATCAGCCCCAGCATTTT
TRBV11-2	NA	TRBJ2-1	NA	CASSPLRAVNEQFF	TGTGCCAGCAGCCCGCTACGAGCGGTCAATGAGCAGTTCTTC
TRBV5-4	NA	TRBJ1-3	NA	CATAGGVGPGNTIYF	TGTGCCACGGCGGGCGGCGTCGGCCCTGGAAACACCATATATTTT
TRBV7-9	NA	TRBJ1-2	TRBD1	CASSRRDSLPYGYTF	TGTGCCAGCAGTCGCCGGGACAGCTTACCTTATGGCTACACCTTC
TRBV19	NA	TRBJ2-5	NA	CASSSDSTLRTQYF	TGTGCCAGTAGTTCGGACAGTACTTTGAGGACCCAGTACTTC
TRBV7-8	NA	TRBJ1-1	TRBD1	CASSSDRGTEAFF	TGTGCCAGCAGCTCAGACAGGGGCACTGAAGCTTTCTTT
TRBV28	NA	TRBJ2-7	NA	CASTKLGPYEQYF	TGTGCCAGCACTAAGCTGGGGCCCTACGAGCAGTACTTC
TRBV30	NA	TRBJ1-2	NA	CAWRQEVDYTF	TGTGCCTGGAGGCAGGAGGTGGACTACACCTTC
TRBV9	NA	TRBJ2-5	TRBD1	CASSPRGQGETQYF	TGTGCCAGCAGCCCACGGGGACAGGGGGAGACCCAGTACTTC
TRBV4-1	once	TRBJ1-5	NA	CASSQDFRGPSQPQHF	TGCGCCAGCAGCCAAGATTTCAGGGGCCCAAGCCAGCCCCAGCATTTT
TRBV14	NA	TRBJ2-7	NA	CASSQETVLPYEQYF	TGTGCCAGCAGCCAAGAGACAGTCTTACCCTACGAGCAGTACTTC
TRBV28	NA	TRBJ1-3	NA	CASSTGISGNTIYF	TGTGCCAGCAGTACAGGAATCTCTGGAAACACCATATATTTT
TRBV10-3	NA	TRBJ2-5	NA	CAISNGEETQYF	TGTGCCATCTCCAACGGGGAAGAGACCCAGTACTTC
TRBV7-6	NA	TRBJ2-1	NA	CASSLGTGNEQFF	TGTGCCAGCAGCTTAGGCACGGGCAATGAGCAGTTCTTC
TRBV11-2	NA	TRBJ2-7	NA	CASSSTGYSYEQYF	TGTGCCAGCAGCTCCACGGGGTATTCCTACGAGCAGTACTTC
TRBV15	NA	TRBJ1-2	NA	CATSRVAYGYTF	TGTGCCACCAGCCGAGTGGCCTATGGCTACACCTTC
TRBV6-1	NA	TRBJ1-5	NA	CASNLGSYNQPQHF	TGTGCCAGCAATTTGGGCAGTTACAATCAGCCCCAGCATTTT
TRBV11-2	NA	TRBJ2-5	NA	CASSYQAVYQETQYF	TGTGCCAGCAGCTATCAAGCGGTGTACCAAGAGACCCAGTACTTC
TRBV5-6	NA	TRBJ1-1	NA	CASSLGRAEAFF	TGTGCCAGCAGCTTGGGTCGGGCTGAAGCTTTCTTT
TRBV2	many	TRBJ2-5	NA	CASSDFQGGETQYF	TGTGCCAGCAGTGATTTTCAGGGTGGTGAGACCCAGTACTTC
TRBV5-6	NA	TRBJ1-2	NA	CASSAFNRDGGYTF	TGTGCCAGCAGCGCTTTCAACAGGGACGGTGGCTACACCTTC
TRBV11-1	NA	TRBJ2-5	TRBD1	CASSRTGAGETQYF	TGTGCCAGCAGCCGGACAGGGGCGGGGGAGACCCAGTACTTC
TRBV9	NA	TRBJ2-2	TRBD2	CASSVGLAGGTGELFF	TGTGCCAGCAGCGTCGGACTAGCGGGGGGGACCGGGGAGCTGTTTTTT
TRBV7-2	NA	TRBJ1-3	TRBD1	CASSPGTVSGNTIYF	TGTGCCAGCAGCCCCGGGACAGTCTCTGGAAACACCATATATTTT
TRBV5-5	NA	TRBJ2-5	TRBD2	CASCMGLAEQETQYF	TGTGCCAGCTGCATGGGACTAGCGGAACAAGAGACCCAGTACTTC
TRBV12-5	NA	TRBJ1-1	NA	CASGFAPGTEAFF	TGTGCTAGTGGTTTTGCCCCGGGCACTGAAGCTTTCTTT
TRBV18	NA	TRBJ2-7	NA	CASSRFQQGYEQYF	TGTGCCAGCTCACGTTTCCAACAGGGTTACGAGCAGTACTTC
TRBV19	once	TRBJ2-7	TRBD2	CASSASGFYEQYF	TGTGCCAGTAGTGCTAGCGGTTTCTACGAGCAGTACTTC
TRBV7-2	NA	TRBJ1-1	TRBD1	CASSPSTGAYTEAFF	TGTGCCAGCAGCCCCTCGACAGGGGCGTACACTGAAGCTTTCTTT
TRBV12-5	NA	TRBJ1-1	TRBD1	CASGPLTGLGAFF	TGTGCTAGTGGCCCGTTGACAGGGCTGGGGGCTTTCTTT
TRBV27	NA	TRBJ1-1	NA	CASSLVAGSATEAFF	TGTGCCAGCAGTTTAGTTGCAGGGTCGGCCACTGAAGCTTTCTTT
TRBV27	NA	TRBJ2-7	TRBD2	CASSSPGDYIYEQYF	TGTGCCAGCAGTTCCCCCGGGGACTATATCTACGAGCAGTACTTC
TRBV28	NA	TRBJ1-4	NA	CASSSLGGLSTNEKLFF	TGTGCCAGCAGTTCCCTCGGGGGTCTCTCAACTAATGAAAAACTGTTTTTT
TRBV6-5	NA	TRBJ2-3	NA	CASSRGAFSDTQYF	TGTGCCAGCAGCCGGGGGGCCTTTTCAGATACGCAGTATTTT
TRBV11-1	NA	TRBJ2-3	NA	CASSLGEDTQYF	TGTGCCAGCAGCCTAGGGGAGGATACGCAGTATTTT
TRBV5-4	NA	TRBJ2-1	TRBD2	CASSSPYGGAAEQFF	TGTGCCAGCAGCTCCCCTTACGGGGGGGCCGCTGAGCAGTTCTTC
TRBV28	NA	TRBJ2-7	NA	CATDGSTIYEQYF	TGTGCCACAGACGGGAGTACAATCTACGAGCAGTACTTC
TRBV7-9	NA	TRBJ1-6	NA	CASSPQAYNSPLHF	TGTGCCAGCAGCCCACAGGCTTATAATTCACCCCTCCACTTT
TRBV25-1	NA	TRBJ1-2	TRBD1	CASSAPGTGGWANYGYTF	TGTGCCAGCAGTGCCCCAGGGACAGGGGGATGGGCTAACTATGGCTACACCTTC
TRBV2	NA	TRBJ2-3	TRBD2	CASPSGSGAADTQYF	TGTGCCAGCCCCTCGGGTAGCGGGGCAGCAGATACGCAGTATTTT
TRBV28	NA	TRBJ2-1	TRBD2	CASRYGGLAGTNNEQFF	TGTGCCAGCAGGTACGGCGGACTAGCGGGGACCAACAATGAGCAGTTCTTC
TRBV11-2	NA	TRBJ2-1	NA	CASSPSNSYNEQFF	TGTGCCAGCAGCCCCAGTAACTCCTACAATGAGCAGTTCTTC